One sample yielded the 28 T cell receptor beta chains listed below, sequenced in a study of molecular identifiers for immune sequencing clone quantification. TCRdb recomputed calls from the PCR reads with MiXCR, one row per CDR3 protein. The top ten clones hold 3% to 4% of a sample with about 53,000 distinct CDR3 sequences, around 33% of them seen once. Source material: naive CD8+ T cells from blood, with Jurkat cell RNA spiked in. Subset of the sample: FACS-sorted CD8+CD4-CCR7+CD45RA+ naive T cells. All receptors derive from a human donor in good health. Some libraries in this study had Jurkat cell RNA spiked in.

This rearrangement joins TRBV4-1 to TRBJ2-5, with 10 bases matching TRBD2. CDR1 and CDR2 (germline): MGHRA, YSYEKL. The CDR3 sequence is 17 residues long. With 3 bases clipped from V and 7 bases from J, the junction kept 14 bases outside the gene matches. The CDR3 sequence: CASSQGPSGGAEGTQYF. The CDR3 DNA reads TGCGCCAGCAGCCAGGGGCCTAGCGGGGGCGCCGAGGGGACCCAGTACTTC.

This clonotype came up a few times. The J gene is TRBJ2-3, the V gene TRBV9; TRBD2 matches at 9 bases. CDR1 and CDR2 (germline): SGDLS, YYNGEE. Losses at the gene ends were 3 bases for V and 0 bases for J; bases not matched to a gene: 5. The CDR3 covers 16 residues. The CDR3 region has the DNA TGTGCCAGCAGCGAAACTAGCGGGCCTAGCACAGATACGCAGTATTTT. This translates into CASSETSGPSTDTQYF.

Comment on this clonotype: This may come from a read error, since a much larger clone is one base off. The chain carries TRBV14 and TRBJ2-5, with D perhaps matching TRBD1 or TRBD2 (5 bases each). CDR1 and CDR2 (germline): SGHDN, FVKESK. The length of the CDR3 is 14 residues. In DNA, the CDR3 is TGTGCCAGCAGCCAAGATATATTTGTGGGGACCCGGTACTTC. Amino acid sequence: CASSQDIFVGTRYF.

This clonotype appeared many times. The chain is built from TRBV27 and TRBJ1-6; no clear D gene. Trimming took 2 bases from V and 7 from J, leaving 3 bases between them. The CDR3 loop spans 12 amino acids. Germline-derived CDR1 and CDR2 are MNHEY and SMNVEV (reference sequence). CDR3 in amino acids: CASSLSNSPLHF. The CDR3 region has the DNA TGTGCCAGCAGTTTAAGCAATTCACCCCTCCACTTT.

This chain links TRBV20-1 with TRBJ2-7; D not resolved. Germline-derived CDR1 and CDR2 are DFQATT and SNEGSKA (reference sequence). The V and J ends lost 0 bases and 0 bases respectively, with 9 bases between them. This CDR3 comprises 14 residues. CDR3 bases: TGCAGTGCTAGAGATTGGCCCAGCTCCTACGAGCAGTACTTC. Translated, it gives CSARDWPSSYEQYF.

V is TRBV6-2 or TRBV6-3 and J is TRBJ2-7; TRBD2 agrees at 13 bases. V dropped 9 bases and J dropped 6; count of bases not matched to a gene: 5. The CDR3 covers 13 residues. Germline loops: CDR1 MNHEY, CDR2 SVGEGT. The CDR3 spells CASRLAGGFEQYF. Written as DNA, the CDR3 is TGTGCCAGTAGACTAGCGGGAGGCTTCGAGCAGTACTTC.

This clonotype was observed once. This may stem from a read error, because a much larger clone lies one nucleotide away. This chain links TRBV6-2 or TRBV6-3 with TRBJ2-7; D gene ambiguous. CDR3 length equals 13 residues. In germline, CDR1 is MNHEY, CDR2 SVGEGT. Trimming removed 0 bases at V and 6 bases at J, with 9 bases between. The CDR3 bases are TGTGCCAGCAGTTACTCGGGCGCTGTCGAGCAGTACTTC. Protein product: CASSYSGAVEQYF.

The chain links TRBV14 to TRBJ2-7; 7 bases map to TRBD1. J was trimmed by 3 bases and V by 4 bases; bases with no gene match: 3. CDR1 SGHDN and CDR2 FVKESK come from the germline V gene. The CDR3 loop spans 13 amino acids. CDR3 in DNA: TGTGCCAGCAGCCTCAGACAGGGCTACGAGCAGTACTTC. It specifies CASSLRQGYEQYF.

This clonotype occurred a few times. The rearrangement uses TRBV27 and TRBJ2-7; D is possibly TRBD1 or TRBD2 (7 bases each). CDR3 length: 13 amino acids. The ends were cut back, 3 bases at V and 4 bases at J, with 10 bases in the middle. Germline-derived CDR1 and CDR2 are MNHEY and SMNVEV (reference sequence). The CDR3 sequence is CASSFRGGYEQYF. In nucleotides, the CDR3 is TGTGCCAGCAGTTTCAGGGGGGGATACGAGCAGTACTTC.

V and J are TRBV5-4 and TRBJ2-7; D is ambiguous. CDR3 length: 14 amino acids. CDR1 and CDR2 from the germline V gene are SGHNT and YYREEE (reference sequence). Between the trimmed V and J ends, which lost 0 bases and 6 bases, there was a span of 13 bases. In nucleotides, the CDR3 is TGTGCCAGCAGCTTGGGCCACGCCGTTGGCGAGCAGTACTTC. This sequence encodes CASSLGHAVGEQYF.

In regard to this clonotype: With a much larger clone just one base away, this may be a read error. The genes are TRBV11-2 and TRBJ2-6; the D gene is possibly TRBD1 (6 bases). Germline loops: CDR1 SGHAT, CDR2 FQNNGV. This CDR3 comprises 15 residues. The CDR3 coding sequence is TGTGCCAGCAGCCCGGACAGCTCTGGGGCCAACGACCTGACTTTC. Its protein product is CASSPDSSGANDLTF.

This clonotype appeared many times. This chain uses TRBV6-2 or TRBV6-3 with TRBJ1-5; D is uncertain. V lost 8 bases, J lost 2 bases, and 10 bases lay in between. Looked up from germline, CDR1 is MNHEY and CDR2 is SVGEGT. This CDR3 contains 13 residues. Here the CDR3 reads CASLDRGNQPQHF. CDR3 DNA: TGTGCCAGCCTCGACCGGGGCAATCAGCCCCAGCATTTT.

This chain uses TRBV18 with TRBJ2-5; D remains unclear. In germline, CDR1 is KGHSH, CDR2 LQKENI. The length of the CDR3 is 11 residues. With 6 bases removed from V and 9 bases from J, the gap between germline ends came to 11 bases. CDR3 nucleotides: TGTGCCAGCTCCAACGACGAGGCCCAGTACTTC. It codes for CASSNDEAQYF.

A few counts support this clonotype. CDR3 sequence (DNA): TGTGCCAGCAGTTACGACGGAACAGATACGCAGTATTTT. It translates to CASSYDGTDTQYF. The rearrangement uses TRBV6-5 and TRBJ2-3; D not certain. Germline V gene lookup returns CDR1 MNHEY and CDR2 SVGAGI. CDR3 length: 13 residues. Trimming took off 2 bases at V and 3 bases at J, with 6 bases between the two ends.

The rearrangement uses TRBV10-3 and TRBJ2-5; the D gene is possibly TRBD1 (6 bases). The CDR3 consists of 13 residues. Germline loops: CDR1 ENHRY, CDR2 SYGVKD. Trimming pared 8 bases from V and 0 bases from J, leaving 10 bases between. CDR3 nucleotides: TGTGCCATCCGGAGACAGGACCAAGAGACCCAGTACTTC. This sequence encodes CAIRRQDQETQYF.

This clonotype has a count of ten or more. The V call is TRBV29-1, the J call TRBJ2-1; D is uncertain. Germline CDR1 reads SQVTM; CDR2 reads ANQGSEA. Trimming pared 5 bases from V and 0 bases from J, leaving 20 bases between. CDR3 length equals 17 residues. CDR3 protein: CSVLKNFLESSYNEQFF. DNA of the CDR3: TGCAGCGTTCTGAAAAATTTTCTGGAGAGCTCCTACAATGAGCAGTTCTTC.

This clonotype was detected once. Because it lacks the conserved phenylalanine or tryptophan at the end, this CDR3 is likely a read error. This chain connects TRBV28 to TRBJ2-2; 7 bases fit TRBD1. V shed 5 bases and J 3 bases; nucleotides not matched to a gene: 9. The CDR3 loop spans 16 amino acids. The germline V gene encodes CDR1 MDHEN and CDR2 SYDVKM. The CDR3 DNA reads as TGTGCCAGCAGTCCAGCTCAGGGGGTATACACCGGGGAGCTGTTTATT. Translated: CASSPAQGVYTGELFI.

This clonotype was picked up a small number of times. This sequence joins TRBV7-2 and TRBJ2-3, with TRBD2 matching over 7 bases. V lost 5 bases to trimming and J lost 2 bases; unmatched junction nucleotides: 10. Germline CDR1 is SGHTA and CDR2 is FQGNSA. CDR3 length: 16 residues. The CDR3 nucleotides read TGTGCCAGCAGCGCCATAACTAGCGAGTACACAGATACGCAGTATTTT. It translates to CASSAITSEYTDTQYF.

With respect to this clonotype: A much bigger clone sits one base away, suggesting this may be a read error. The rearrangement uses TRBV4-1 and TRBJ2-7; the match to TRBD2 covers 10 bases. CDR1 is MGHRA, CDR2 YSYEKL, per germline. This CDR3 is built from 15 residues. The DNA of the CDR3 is TGCGCCAGCAGCCGAGGACTAGCGGATCCCTACGGGCAGTACTTC. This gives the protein CASSRGLADPYGQYF.

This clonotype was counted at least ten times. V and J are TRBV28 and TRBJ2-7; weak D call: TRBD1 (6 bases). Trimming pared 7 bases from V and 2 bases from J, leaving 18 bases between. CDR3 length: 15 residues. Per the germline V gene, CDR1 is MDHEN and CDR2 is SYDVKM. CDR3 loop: CASNRGQSHPYEQYF. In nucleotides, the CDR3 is TGTGCCAGCAACCGCGGACAGTCCCACCCCTACGAGCAGTACTTC.

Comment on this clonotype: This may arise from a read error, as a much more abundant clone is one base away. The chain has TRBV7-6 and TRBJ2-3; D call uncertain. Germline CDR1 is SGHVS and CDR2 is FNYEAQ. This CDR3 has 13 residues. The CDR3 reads CAGSLIATDTQYF. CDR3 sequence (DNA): TGTGCCGGCAGCTTAATAGCCACAGATACGCAGTATTTT.

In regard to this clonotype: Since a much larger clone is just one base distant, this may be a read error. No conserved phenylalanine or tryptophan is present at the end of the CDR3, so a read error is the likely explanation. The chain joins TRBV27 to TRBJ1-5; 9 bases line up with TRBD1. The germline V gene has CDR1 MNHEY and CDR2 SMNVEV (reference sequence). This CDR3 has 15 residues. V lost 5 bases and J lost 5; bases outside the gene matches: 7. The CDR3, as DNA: TGTGCCAGCAGTCCCAACGGACAGGGGTATCAGCCCCAGCATATT. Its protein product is CASSPNGQGYQPQHI.

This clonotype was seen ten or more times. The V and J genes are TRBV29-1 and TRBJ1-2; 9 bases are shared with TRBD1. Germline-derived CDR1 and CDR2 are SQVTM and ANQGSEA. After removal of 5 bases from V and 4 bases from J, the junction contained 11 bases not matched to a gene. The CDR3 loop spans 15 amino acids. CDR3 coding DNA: TGCAGCGTTAGAGAACAGGGGGCTCATCGCTATGGCTACACCTTC. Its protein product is CSVREQGAHRYGYTF. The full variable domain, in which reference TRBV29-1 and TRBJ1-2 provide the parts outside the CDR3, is SAVISQKPSRDICQRGTSLTIQCQVDSQVTMMFWYRQQPGQSLTLIATANQGSEATYESGFVIDKFPISRPNLTFSTLTVSNMSPEDSSIYLCSVREQGAHRYGYTFGSGTRLTVV.

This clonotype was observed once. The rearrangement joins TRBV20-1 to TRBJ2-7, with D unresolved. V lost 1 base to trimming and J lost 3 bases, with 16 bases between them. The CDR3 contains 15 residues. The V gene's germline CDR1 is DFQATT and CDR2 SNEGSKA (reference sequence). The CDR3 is CSARALPQTRYEQYF. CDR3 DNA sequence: TGCAGTGCTAGAGCCCTCCCCCAGACGCGCTACGAGCAGTACTTC.

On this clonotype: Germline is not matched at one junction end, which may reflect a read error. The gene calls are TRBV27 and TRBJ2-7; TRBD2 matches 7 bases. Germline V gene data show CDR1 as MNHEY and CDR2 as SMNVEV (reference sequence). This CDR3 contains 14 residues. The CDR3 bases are TGTGACAGCGGGGAGGGGTTGCTTCCCTACGAGCAGTACTTC. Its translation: CDSGEGLLPYEQYF.

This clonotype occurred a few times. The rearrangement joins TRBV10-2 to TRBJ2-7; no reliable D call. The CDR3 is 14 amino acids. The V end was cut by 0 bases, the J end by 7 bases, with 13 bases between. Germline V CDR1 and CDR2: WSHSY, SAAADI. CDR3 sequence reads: CASSESTEGQEQYF. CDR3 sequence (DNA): TGCGCCAGCAGTGAGTCGACGGAAGGGCAGGAGCAGTACTTC.

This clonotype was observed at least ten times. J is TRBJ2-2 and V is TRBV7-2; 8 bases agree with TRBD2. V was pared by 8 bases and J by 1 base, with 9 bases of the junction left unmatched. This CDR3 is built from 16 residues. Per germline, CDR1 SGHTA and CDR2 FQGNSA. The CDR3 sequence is CASCRAGVMNTGELFF. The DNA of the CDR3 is TGTGCCAGCTGCCGAGCGGGAGTCATGAACACCGGGGAGCTGTTTTTT.

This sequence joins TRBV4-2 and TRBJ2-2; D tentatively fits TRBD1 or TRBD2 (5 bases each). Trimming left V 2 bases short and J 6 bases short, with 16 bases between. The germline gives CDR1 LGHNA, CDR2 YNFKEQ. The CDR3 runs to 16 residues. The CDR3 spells CASSQSWGSGAGELFF. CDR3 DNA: TGTGCCAGCAGCCAAAGTTGGGGGAGTGGGGCCGGGGAGCTGTTTTTT.